The subject of this entry is one T cell receptor beta chain. Its cognate antigen has yet to be identified. No much larger clone is present one base from it, and per-base qualities are unavailable. Spanning cysteine to phenylalanine, the CDR3 consists of 15 amino acids. The only DNA kept is the CDR3, 45 bases in frame from the first base. The junction shows trimming of 4 bases on V and 2 bases on J, plus 15 bases between the germline ends. Based on the germline V gene (reference sequence), the CDR1 and CDR2 sequences are MNHEY and SMNVEV. TCRbeta CDR3 regions were amplified from genomic DNA by means of the immunoSEQ Assay, a bias-controlled multiplex PCR. In the source study's methods: The number of nucleated cells in each sample was estimated by amplification of reference gene primers within the assay. To quantify the absolute abundance of each unique TCRbeta CDR3 rearrangement, sequence reads were collapsed and filtered. Productive Simpson clonality was computed per sample as the square root of Simpson's diversity index over productive rearrangements. Sourced from immuneACCESS, this table was stored by TCRdb with only in-frame sequences that have V and J called. A share of the clones is absent; for the studies checked, an unresolved V gene accounts for under half, and the remainder has no known explanation. V, J and clone size derive from that table, while D and trimming were established from the DNA sequence. A total of about 250,000 clones appear in this sample, 70% to 90% of them only once. The biggest ten clones account for about 1.6% of the sample.

Enrolling through a virtual design, the prospective study's participants ranged in age from roughly 18 to 89 years and lived across around 25 United States geographic areas. To assign participants to cohorts, the prospective study relied on clinical history that participants themselves reported in a screening survey and a study questionnaire. Recovered participants in ImmuneRACE Cohort 3 were defined as having two consecutive negative NP/OP PCR tests, clearance from a healthcare professional, or resolution of symptoms. Mobile phlebotomists in the prospective study collected whole blood, serum and a nasopharyngeal or oropharyngeal swab from every participant. Prospective study participants could optionally give additional blood draws and questionnaires over an approximately two-month period. Before DNA extraction, blood samples from the prospective study were shipped at room temperature or frozen.

The data derive from a study of blood T cell repertoires in COVID-19 (dated by TCRdb to the early 2020s). For the wider study: Samples from collaborators originated in the United States, Italy and Spain and spanned both the acute and convalescent phases of COVID-19. The prospective study material was composed of cDNA or gDNA derived from T cells, B-cell-depleted T cells, or PBMCs. The dataset comprised deeply sampled blood TCRbeta repertoires from subjects exposed to, actively infected with, or recovered from COVID-19. The repertoires were released in a freely available public database meant as a resource for research on the immune response to SARS-CoV-2. Samples were obtained from the ongoing ImmuneRACE study (first 160 participants) and from about 1,300 subjects provided by 6 global collaborators. Sample metadata almost always included a de-identified subject ID, COVID-19 status, age in years and sex. Where available, HLA class I and class II types were taken from metadata supplied by the sample provider and were not determined by assay-based typing.

Results and caveats for the whole study, not just this receptor: How much clinical and demographic metadata was included differed by source and by participant, and the metadata was provided uncurated.

The source of this sequence is a woman aged 50 to 60 who had recovered from COVID-19. Sequenced sample: PBMCs or T cells enriched from blood (not recorded which). The rearranged segments are TRBV27 and TRBJ2-7; TRBD1 is a weak D gene call, 6 bases matching. The CDR3 in this case is CASSYQGLRAYEQYF. DNA sequence: TGTGCCAGCAGTTACCAGGGGTTAAGGGCCTACGAGCAGTACTTC.